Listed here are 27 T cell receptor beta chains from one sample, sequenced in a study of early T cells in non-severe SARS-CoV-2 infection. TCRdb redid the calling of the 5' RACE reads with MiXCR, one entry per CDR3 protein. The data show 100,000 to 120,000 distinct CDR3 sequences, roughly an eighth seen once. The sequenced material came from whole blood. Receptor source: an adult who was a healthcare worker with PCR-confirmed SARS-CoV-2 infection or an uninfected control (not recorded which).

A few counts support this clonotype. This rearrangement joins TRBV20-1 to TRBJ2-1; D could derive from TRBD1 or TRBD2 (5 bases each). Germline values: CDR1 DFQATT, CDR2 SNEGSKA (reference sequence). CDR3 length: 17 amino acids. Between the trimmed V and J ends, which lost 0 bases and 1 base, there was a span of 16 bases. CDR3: CSARDSTGGVSYNEQFF. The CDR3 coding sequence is TGCAGTGCTAGAGATTCTACTGGGGGAGTTTCCTACAATGAGCAGTTCTTC.

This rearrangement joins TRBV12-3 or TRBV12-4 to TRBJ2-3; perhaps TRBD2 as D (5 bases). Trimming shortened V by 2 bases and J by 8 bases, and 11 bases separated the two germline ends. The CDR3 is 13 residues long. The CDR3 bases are TGTGCCAGCAGTTTAACTAGTTCAGTTACGCAGTATTTT. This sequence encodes CASSLTSSVTQYF.

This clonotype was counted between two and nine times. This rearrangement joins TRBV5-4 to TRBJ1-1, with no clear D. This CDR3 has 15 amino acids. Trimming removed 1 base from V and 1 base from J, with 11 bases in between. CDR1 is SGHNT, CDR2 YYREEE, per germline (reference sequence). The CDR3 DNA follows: TGTGCCAGCAGCTTGTCGTCTACCACGAACACTGAAGCTTTCTTT. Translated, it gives CASSLSSTTNTEAFF.

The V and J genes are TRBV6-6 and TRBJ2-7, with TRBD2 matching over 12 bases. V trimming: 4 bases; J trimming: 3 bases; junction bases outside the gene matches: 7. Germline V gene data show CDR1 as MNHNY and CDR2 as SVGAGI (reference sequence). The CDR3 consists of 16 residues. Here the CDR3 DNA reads TGTGCCAGCAGTTCCCTAGCGGGAGGGAGGGACTACGAGCAGTACTTC. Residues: CASSSLAGGRDYEQYF.

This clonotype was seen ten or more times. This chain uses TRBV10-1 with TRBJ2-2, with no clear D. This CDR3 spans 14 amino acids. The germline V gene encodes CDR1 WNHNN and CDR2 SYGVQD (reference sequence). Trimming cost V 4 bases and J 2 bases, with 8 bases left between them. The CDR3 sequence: CASSVGTNTGELFF. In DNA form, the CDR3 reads TGCGCCAGCAGTGTCGGAACTAACACCGGGGAGCTGTTTTTT.

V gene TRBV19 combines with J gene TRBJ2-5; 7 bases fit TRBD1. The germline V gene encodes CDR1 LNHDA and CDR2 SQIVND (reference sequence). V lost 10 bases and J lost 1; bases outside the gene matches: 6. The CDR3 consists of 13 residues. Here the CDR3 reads CATAGGIQETQYF. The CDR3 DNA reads TGTGCCACCGCAGGGGGAATCCAAGAGACCCAGTACTTC.

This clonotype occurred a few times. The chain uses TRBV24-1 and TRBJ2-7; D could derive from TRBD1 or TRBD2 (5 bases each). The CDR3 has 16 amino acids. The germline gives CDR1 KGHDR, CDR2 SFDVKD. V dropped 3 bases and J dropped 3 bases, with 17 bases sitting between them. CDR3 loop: CATSDEGPPSDYEQYF. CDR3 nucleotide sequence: TGTGCCACCAGTGATGAGGGGCCCCCCTCGGACTACGAGCAGTACTTC.

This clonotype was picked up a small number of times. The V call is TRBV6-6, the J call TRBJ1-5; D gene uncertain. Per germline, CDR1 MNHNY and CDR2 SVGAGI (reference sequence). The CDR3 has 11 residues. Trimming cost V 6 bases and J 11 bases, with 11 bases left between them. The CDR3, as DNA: TGTGCCAGCAGCCTCGAGTATTCCCAGCATTTT. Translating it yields CASSLEYSQHF.

The CDR3 nucleotides are TGTGCCGCAGCTGTAGCGGGGGGCGTGAATGAGCAGTTCTTC. It is translated as CAAAVAGGVNEQFF. The chain combines TRBV19 with TRBJ2-1, with 10 bases that match TRBD2. Trimming took 11 bases from V and 7 from J; bases not matched to a gene: 11. Germline V lookup: CDR1 LNHDA, CDR2 SQIVND (reference sequence). The CDR3 totals 14 residues. Variable domain in full (rest from reference TRBV19 and TRBJ2-1): DGGITQSPKYLFRKEGQNVTLSCEQNLNHDAMYWYRQDPGQGLRLIYYSQIVNDFQKGDIAEGYSVSREKKESFPLTVTSAQKNPTAFYLCAAAVAGGVNEQFFGPGTRLTVL.

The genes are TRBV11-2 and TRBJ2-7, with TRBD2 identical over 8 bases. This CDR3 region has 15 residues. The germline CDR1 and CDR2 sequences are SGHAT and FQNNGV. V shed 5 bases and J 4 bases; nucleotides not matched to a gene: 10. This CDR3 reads CASSAYTGTRYEQYF. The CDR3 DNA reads TGTGCCAGCAGCGCCTACACCGGGACTAGATACGAGCAGTACTTC.

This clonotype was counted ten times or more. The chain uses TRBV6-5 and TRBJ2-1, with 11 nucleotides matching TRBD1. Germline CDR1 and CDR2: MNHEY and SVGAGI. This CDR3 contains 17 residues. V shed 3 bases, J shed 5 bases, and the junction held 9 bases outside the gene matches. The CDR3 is CASSYLGDRGVNNEQFF. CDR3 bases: TGTGCCAGCAGTTATTTAGGGGACAGGGGGGTAAACAATGAGCAGTTCTTC.

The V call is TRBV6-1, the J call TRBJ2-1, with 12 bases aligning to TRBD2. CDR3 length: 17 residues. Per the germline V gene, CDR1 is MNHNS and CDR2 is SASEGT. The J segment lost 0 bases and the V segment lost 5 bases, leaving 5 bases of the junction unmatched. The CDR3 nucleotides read TGTGCCAGCAGTTTACTAGCGGGAGGCCCCTCCTACAATGAGCAGTTCTTC. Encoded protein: CASSLLAGGPSYNEQFF.

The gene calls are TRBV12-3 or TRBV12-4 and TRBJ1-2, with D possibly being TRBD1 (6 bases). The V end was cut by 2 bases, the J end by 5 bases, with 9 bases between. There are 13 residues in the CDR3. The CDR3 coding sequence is TGTGCCAGCAGTTTACGGCAGGGGTATGGCTACACCTTC. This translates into CASSLRQGYGYTF.

CDR3 bases: TGTGCCAGCAGCTTGTCAGCGGGGGAGGATGAGCAGTTCTTC. Protein sequence: CASSLSAGEDEQFF. The chain links TRBV5-4 to TRBJ2-1, with TRBD2 identical over 8 bases. The CDR3 covers 14 residues. Unmatched junction bases numbered 5, after V lost 1 base and J lost 8 bases. Germline values: CDR1 SGHNT, CDR2 YYREEE (reference sequence).

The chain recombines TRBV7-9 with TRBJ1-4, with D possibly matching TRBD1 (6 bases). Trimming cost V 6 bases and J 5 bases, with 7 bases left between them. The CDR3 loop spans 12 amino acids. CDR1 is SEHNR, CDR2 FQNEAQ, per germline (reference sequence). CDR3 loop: CASSGQNEKLFF. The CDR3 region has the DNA TGTGCCAGCAGTGGACAGAATGAAAAACTGTTTTTT.

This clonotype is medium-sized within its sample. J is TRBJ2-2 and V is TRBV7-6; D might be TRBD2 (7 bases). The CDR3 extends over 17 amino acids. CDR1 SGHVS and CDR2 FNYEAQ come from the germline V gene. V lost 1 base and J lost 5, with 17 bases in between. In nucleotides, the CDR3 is TGTGCCAGCAGCTTAGTCCCCCGGGGGGCCGAAACCGGGGAGCTGTTTTTT. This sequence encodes CASSLVPRGAETGELFF.

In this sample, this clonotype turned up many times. CDR3 loop: CASSQDPTSGNYNEQFF. The CDR3 coding sequence is TGTGCCAGCAGCCAAGATCCAACTAGCGGGAATTACAATGAGCAGTTCTTC. The genes are TRBV3-1 and TRBJ2-1; 10 bases are shared with TRBD2. Germline V lookup: CDR1 LGHDT, CDR2 YNNKEL (reference sequence). The CDR3 sequence is 17 residues long. The ends lost 0 bases at V and 4 bases at J; junction bases unmatched: 6.

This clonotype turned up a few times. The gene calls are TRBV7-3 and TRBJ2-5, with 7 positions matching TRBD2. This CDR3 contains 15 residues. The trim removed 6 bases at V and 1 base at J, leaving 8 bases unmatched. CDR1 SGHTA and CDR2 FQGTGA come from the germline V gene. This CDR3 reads CASSPSGAFQETQYF. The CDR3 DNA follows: TGTGCCAGCAGTCCTAGCGGAGCGTTCCAAGAGACCCAGTACTTC.

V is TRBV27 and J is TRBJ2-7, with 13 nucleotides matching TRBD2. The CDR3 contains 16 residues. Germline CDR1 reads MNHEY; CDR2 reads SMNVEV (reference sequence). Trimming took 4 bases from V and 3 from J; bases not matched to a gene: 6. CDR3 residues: CASSSRTSGGYYEQYF. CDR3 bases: TGTGCCAGCAGTTCCCGGACTAGCGGGGGATACTACGAGCAGTACTTC.

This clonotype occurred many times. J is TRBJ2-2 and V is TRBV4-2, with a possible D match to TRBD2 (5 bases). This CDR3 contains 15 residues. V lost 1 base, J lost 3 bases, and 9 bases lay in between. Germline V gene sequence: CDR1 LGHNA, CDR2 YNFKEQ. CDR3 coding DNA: TGTGCCAGCAGCCAAGTGCCTAGCTACACCGGGGAGCTGTTTTTT. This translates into CASSQVPSYTGELFF.

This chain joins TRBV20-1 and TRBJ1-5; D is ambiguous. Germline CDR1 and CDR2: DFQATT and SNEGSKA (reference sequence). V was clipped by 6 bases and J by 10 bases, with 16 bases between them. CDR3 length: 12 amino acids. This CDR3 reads CSAKRGDLPQHF. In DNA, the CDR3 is TGCAGTGCGAAGAGAGGCGACCTACCCCAGCATTTT.

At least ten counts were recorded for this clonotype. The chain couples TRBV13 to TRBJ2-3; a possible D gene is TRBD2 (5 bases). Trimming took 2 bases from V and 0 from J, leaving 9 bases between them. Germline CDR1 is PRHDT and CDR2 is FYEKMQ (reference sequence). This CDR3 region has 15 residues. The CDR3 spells CASSLLGDSTDTQYF. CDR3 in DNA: TGTGCCAGCAGCTTATTGGGAGATAGCACAGATACGCAGTATTTT.

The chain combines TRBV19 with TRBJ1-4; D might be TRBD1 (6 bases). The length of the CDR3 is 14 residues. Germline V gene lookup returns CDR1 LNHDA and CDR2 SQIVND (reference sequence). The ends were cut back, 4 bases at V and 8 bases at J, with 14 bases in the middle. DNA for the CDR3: TGTGCCAGTAGTACAACAGGGTTCTACGAAAAACTGTTTTTT. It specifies CASSTTGFYEKLFF.

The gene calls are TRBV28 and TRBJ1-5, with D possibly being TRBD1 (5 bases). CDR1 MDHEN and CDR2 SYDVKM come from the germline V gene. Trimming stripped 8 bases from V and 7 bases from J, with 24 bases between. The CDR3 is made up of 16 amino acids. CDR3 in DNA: TGTGCCAGCCAAACCGCAAAAGTACAGGTTAGGCAGCCCCAGCATTTT. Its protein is CASQTAKVQVRQPQHF.

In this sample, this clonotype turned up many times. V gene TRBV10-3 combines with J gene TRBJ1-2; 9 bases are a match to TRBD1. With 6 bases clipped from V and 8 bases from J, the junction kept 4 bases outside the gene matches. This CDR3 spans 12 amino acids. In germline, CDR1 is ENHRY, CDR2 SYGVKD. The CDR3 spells CAISGQGRGYTF. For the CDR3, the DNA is TGTGCCATCAGCGGACAGGGGAGAGGCTACACCTTC.

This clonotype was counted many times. CDR3 DNA: TGTGCCAGTAGTTTCCCCGGGACAAGGGATCAGCCCCAGCATTTT. Amino acid sequence: CASSFPGTRDQPQHF. The chain is built from TRBV19 and TRBJ1-5; a possible D gene is TRBD1 (6 bases). V was clipped by 5 bases and J by 5 bases, with 16 bases between them. Germline CDR1 reads LNHDA; CDR2 reads SQIVND (reference sequence). The CDR3 sequence is 15 residues long. Filled out from reference TRBV19 and TRBJ1-5, the complete variable domain reads DGGITQSPKYLFRKEGQNVTLSCEQNLNHDAMYWYRQDPGQGLRLIYYSQIVNDFQKGDIAEGYSVSREKKESFPLTVTSAQKNPTAFYLCASSFPGTRDQPQHFGDGTRLSIL.

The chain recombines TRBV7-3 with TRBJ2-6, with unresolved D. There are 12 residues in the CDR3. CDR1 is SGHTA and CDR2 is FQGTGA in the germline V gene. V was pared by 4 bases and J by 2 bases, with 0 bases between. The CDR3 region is CASSSGANVLTF. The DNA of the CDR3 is TGTGCCAGCAGCTCTGGGGCCAACGTCCTGACTTTC. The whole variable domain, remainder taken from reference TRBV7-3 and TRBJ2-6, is GAGVSQTPSNKVTEKGKYVELRCDPISGHTALYWYRQSLGQGPEFLIYFQGTGAADDSGLPNDRFFAVRPEGSVSTLKIQRTERGDSAVYLCASSSGANVLTFGAGSRLTVL.